These 28 T cell receptor beta chains were all obtained from the same sample, sequenced in a study of beta chain features in type 1 diabetes. The authors reverse transcribed all of the isolated RNA, so sequencing captured expressed TCRB transcripts. Profiled with immunoSEQ multiplex PCR; TCRdb holds only in-frame clones, not every one. The sample lists about 320,000 clones; 14% were seen once. The sample taken for sequencing was central memory CD4+ T cells from blood. The receptor set was obtained from a man aged 25-45 years in good health.

The CDR3 bases are TGTGCCAGCAGTCCACAGGGACTCACAGATACGCAGTATTTT. Its translation is CASSPQGLTDTQYF. V usage is TRBV27 and J usage is TRBJ2-3, with D perhaps assigned TRBD1 or TRBD2 (6 bases each). V was trimmed by 5 bases and J by 2 bases, leaving 11 bases between them. Germline values: CDR1 MNHEY, CDR2 SMNVEV (reference sequence). This CDR3 has 14 residues.

The V call is TRBV11-3, the J call TRBJ2-1; 7 nucleotides line up with TRBD2. CDR1 SGHNT and CDR2 YENEEA come from the germline V gene. J lost 7 bases, V lost 5 bases, and 14 bases had no gene match. The CDR3 has 16 residues. The CDR3 region is CASSPRGGLAANEQFF. CDR3 bases: TGTGCCAGCAGCCCGCGCGGAGGGCTAGCGGCGAATGAGCAGTTCTTC. The full variable domain, with the rest looked up from reference TRBV11-3 and TRBJ2-1, is EAGVVQSPRYKIIEKKQPVAFWCNPISGHNTLYWYLQNLGQGPELLIRYENEEAVDDSQLPKDRFSAERLKGVDSTLKIQPAELGDSAVYLCASSPRGGLAANEQFFGPGTRLTVL.

This rearrangement joins TRBV5-4 to TRBJ2-2, with D possibly being TRBD1 (5 bases). Looked up from germline, CDR1 is SGHNT and CDR2 is YYREEE (reference sequence). The CDR3 loop spans 14 amino acids. Trimming left V 0 bases short and J 4 bases short, with 7 bases between. The CDR3 DNA reads TGTGCCAGCAGCTTGGGGGGCGCCACCGGGGAGCTGTTTTTT. Translating gives CASSLGGATGELFF.

This clone appeared a few times. This rearrangement joins TRBV21-1 to TRBJ2-7. TRBV21-1 is given as a pseudogene. The length of the CDR3 is 16 residues. CDR3 sequence (DNA): TGTGCCAGCAGCAAAGCCCAGAGTAACCGCTCCTACGAGCAGTACGTC. It yields the protein CASSKAQSNRSYEQYV.

This clone was picked up many times. The sample holds other DNA sequences that translate to the same CDR3. This sequence joins TRBV11-1 and TRBJ2-3; D might be TRBD1 (5 bases). The CDR3 is 15 residues long. The V and J ends lost 1 base and 0 bases respectively, with 8 bases between them. Germline assignment: CDR1 SGHAT and CDR2 FQDESV (reference sequence). The CDR3, as DNA: TGTGCCAGCAGCTTAGGGGCAGGGAGCACAGATACGCAGTATTTT. The encoded protein is CASSLGAGSTDTQYF.

There are a few counts of this clone. In DNA, the CDR3 is TGTGCCAGCAGCCCTATGTTAGGGGCAGGAGCCAAAAACATTCAGTACTTC. Protein product: CASSPMLGAGAKNIQYF. V is TRBV7-8 and J is TRBJ2-4; D possibly corresponds to TRBD1 (5 bases). The germline V and J ends were trimmed by 5 bases and 0 bases, with 17 bases remaining between them. Germline V gene lookup returns CDR1 SGHVS and CDR2 FQNEAQ. This CDR3 comprises 17 residues.

This clone was counted ten times or more. This specimen includes other DNA sequences encoding the same CDR3. V usage is TRBV20-1 and J usage is TRBJ2-3, with D perhaps TRBD2 (6 bases). The CDR3 spans 11 residues. Trimming took 3 bases from V and 5 from J, leaving 6 bases between them. CDR1 is DFQATT, CDR2 SNEGSKA, per germline (reference sequence). CDR3 amino acids: CSARGGDTQYF. The CDR3 DNA is TGCAGTGCTAGGGGAGGAGATACGCAGTATTTT.

This clone was detected a few times. The chain has TRBV7-9 and TRBJ1-2; no firm D call. Trimming took off 2 bases at V and 3 bases at J, with 4 bases between the two ends. The CDR3 runs 12 residues. CDR1 is SEHNR and CDR2 is FQNEAQ in the germline V gene (reference sequence). CDR3 protein: CASSLSDYGYTF. CDR3 coding DNA: TGTGCCAGCAGCTTAAGTGACTATGGCTACACCTTC. The full variable domain, rest sourced from reference TRBV7-9 and TRBJ1-2, is DTGVSQNPRHKITKRGQNVTFRCDPISEHNRLYWYRQTLGQGPEFLTYFQNEAQLEKSRLLSDRFSAERPKGSFSTLEIQRTEQGDSAMYLCASSLSDYGYTFGSGTRLTVV.

This chain links TRBV7-3 with TRBJ2-1; perhaps TRBD1 as D (6 bases). Trimming cost V 4 bases and J 10 bases, with 11 bases left between them. The length of the CDR3 is 12 residues. The germline gives CDR1 SGHTA, CDR2 FQGTGA. CDR3 in amino acids: CASSSTGGEQFF. The CDR3 DNA reads TGTGCCAGCAGCTCGACAGGTGGCGAGCAGTTCTTC.

This chain links TRBV11-2 with TRBJ2-1; no firm D call. V was trimmed by 1 base and J by 6 bases, leaving 4 bases between them. In germline, CDR1 is SGHAT, CDR2 FQNNGV. The CDR3 is made up of 12 amino acids. In nucleotides, the CDR3 is TGTGCCAGCAGCTTAGCGTTCAATGAGCAGTTCTTC. Amino acid sequence: CASSLAFNEQFF.

The chain links TRBV14 to TRBJ2-2; 9 bases align to TRBD2. Unmatched junction bases numbered 2, after V lost 2 bases and J lost 4 bases. Germline loops: CDR1 SGHDN, CDR2 FVKESK. The CDR3 runs to 15 residues. CDR3 coding DNA: TGTGCCAGCAGCCAACGGCGGGGGGGCACCGGGGAGCTGTTTTTT. Translating gives CASSQRRGGTGELFF.

This clone came up a few times. V gene TRBV9 combines with J gene TRBJ1-1; D call uncertain. The germline V gene has CDR1 SGDLS and CDR2 YYNGEE. The V end lost 3 bases, the J end lost 10 bases, and 13 bases lay between the germline ends. The CDR3 sequence is 12 residues long. The CDR3 sequence: CASSAPHRGAFF. The CDR3 bases are TGTGCCAGCAGCGCCCCGCACAGAGGAGCTTTCTTT.

The CDR3 DNA sequence: TGTGCCAGCAGCGTAGCGCGGGGATGGGAGACCCAGTACTTC. This gives the protein CASSVARGWETQYF. This chain uses TRBV9 with TRBJ2-5, with a weak D call TRBD2 (6 bases). Per the germline V gene, CDR1 is SGDLS and CDR2 is YYNGEE. The CDR3 loop spans 14 amino acids. Trimming removed 0 bases at V and 5 bases at J, with 11 bases between.

This clone was seen a few times. This sequence joins TRBV7-8 and TRBJ2-2, with no clear D. Germline CDR1 is SGHVS and CDR2 is FQNEAQ. This CDR3 is built from 12 residues. The V end was cut by 2 bases, the J end by 7 bases, with 5 bases between. The CDR3 sequence: CASSLILGELFF. For the CDR3, the DNA is TGTGCCAGCAGCTTAATACTCGGGGAGCTGTTTTTT.

The chain uses TRBV15 and TRBJ1-1; TRBD1 might be the D (5 bases). The V and J ends lost 0 bases and 6 bases respectively, with 8 bases between them. The CDR3 is 13 residues long. Germline lookup yields CDR1 LNHNV and CDR2 YYDKDF (reference sequence). CDR3 in amino acids: CATSRDRGAEAFF. The CDR3 DNA sequence: TGTGCCACCAGCAGAGATCGGGGGGCTGAAGCTTTCTTT.

As concerns this clone: An end of the junction differs from the germline gene, which may be a read error. This rearrangement joins TRBV7-7 to TRBJ2-1; D unresolved. The CDR3 length is 16 residues. CDR1 is SSHAT, CDR2 FNYEAQ, per germline (reference sequence). For the CDR3, the DNA is TGTGCTAGCAGCTTAGCCCCTCCCGGCCAGAACAATGAGCAGTTCTTC. Protein sequence: CASSLAPPGQNNEQFF.

A few counts support this clone. The gene calls are TRBV6-1 and TRBJ1-1, with 7 bases lining up with TRBD1. Germline CDR1 and CDR2: MNHNS and SASEGT. The junction had 10 bases not matched to a gene; V was cut back by 6 bases and J by 3 bases. The CDR3 is made up of 15 amino acids. CDR3 protein: CASRVAGQSDTEAFF. The DNA of the CDR3 is TGTGCCAGCAGGGTAGCGGGACAGAGCGACACTGAAGCTTTCTTT.

A few counts support this clone. The rearrangement uses TRBV4-2 and TRBJ2-5, with 9 bases lining up with TRBD2. V was clipped by 4 bases and J by 7 bases; unmatched bases: 7. Germline CDR1 is LGHNA and CDR2 is YNFKEQ. The CDR3 covers 14 residues. DNA for the CDR3: TGTGCCAGCAGCCCCGGGACTAGCTTAGGGACCCAGTACTTC. Protein product: CASSPGTSLGTQYF.

There are many counts of this clone. V usage is TRBV18 and J usage is TRBJ2-7; D unresolved. Trimming took 3 bases from V and 5 from J, leaving 8 bases between them. Germline loops: CDR1 KGHSH, CDR2 LQKENI. CDR3 length: 12 amino acids. The CDR3 DNA follows: TGTGCCAGCTCACCTACAGTCAACGAGCAGTACTTC. This encodes CASSPTVNEQYF. Based on the CDR3 plus reference TRBV18 and TRBJ2-7, the full variable domain is NAGVMQNPRHLVRRRGQEARLRCSPMKGHSHVYWYRQLPEEGLKFMVYLQKENIIDESGMPKERFSAEFPKEGPSILRIQQVVRGDSAAYFCASSPTVNEQYFGPGTRLTVT.

This sequence joins TRBV5-1 and TRBJ1-4; D gene unclear. Deletions cut 4 bases from V and 3 bases from J, with 10 bases between. Germline V gene sequence: CDR1 SGHRS, CDR2 YFSETQ. There are 14 residues in the CDR3. This chain's CDR3 is CASSPEVANEKLFF. For the CDR3, the DNA is TGCGCCAGCAGCCCAGAGGTAGCTAATGAAAAACTGTTTTTT.

The J gene is TRBJ1-2, the V gene TRBV5-1; no reliable D call. The CDR3 has 14 residues. Germline V lookup: CDR1 SGHRS, CDR2 YFSETQ. Deletions cut 4 bases from V and 2 bases from J, with 12 bases between. CDR3 DNA sequence: TGCGCCAGCAGCCCAGTAGCGGGGAACTATGGCTACACCTTC. As protein: CASSPVAGNYGYTF.

This clone was seen only a few times. The rearrangement links TRBV4-3 to TRBJ2-5; tentatively, D is TRBD1 (6 bases). Trimming pared 1 base from V and 4 bases from J, leaving 10 bases between. The CDR3 has 14 residues. Germline-derived CDR1 and CDR2 are LGHNA and YSLEER. CDR3 in amino acids: CASSQGTARETQYF. DNA of the CDR3: TGCGCCAGCAGCCAAGGGACAGCAAGAGAGACCCAGTACTTC.

This clone turned up a few times. Distinct nucleotide sequences in the sample also encode this CDR3. This chain uses TRBV10-3 with TRBJ2-5; TRBD1 is a possible D gene (6 bases). Germline V CDR1 and CDR2: ENHRY, SYGVKD. CDR3 length: 15 amino acids. V lost 0 bases to trimming and J lost 3 bases, with 11 bases between them. CDR3 in amino acids: CAISESGQGKETQYF. CDR3 bases: TGTGCCATCAGTGAGTCAGGTCAGGGGAAAGAGACCCAGTACTTC.

This clone has only a few counts. The chain employs TRBV11-2 and TRBJ2-1; the D call may be TRBD1 or TRBD2 (5 bases each). The V end was cut by 5 bases, the J end by 4 bases, with 15 bases between. Germline CDR1 reads SGHAT; CDR2 reads FQNNGV. The CDR3 extends over 15 amino acids. CDR3 loop: CASSTTGTLYNEQFF. The CDR3 bases are TGTGCCAGCAGCACAACCGGGACGCTATACAATGAGCAGTTCTTC.

The chain recombines TRBV19 with TRBJ2-2, with TRBD1 matching 10 bases. V dropped 6 bases and J dropped 13; count of bases not matched to a gene: 11. The CDR3 totals 14 residues. Germline assignment: CDR1 LNHDA and CDR2 SQIVND (reference sequence). The CDR3 sequence: CASRISRQGAGLFF. The CDR3 DNA is TGTGCCAGTAGAATCTCCCGACAGGGGGCTGGGCTGTTTTTT.

V is TRBV6-4 and J is TRBJ2-1; TRBD2 matches at 9 bases. The V gene end was trimmed by 10 bases and the J gene end by 10 bases; junction bases not matched to a gene: 11. This CDR3 region has 13 residues. Per germline, CDR1 MRHNA and CDR2 SNTAGT. CDR3 coding DNA: TGTGCCATATTAGCGGGAGAACGGGACGAGCAGTTCTTC. This translates into CAILAGERDEQFF.

V and J are TRBV5-4 and TRBJ2-2; 9 bases line up with TRBD2. The CDR3 is made up of 15 amino acids. The J segment lost 5 bases and the V segment lost 1 base, leaving 3 bases of the junction unmatched. CDR1 SGHNT and CDR2 YYREEE come from the germline V gene (reference sequence). CDR3 residues: CASSLKAGGTGELFF. CDR3 sequence (DNA): TGTGCCAGCAGCTTGAAGGCGGGGGGGACCGGGGAGCTGTTTTTT. The full variable domain, with the rest looked up from reference TRBV5-4 and TRBJ2-2, is ETGVTQSPTHLIKTRGQQVTLRCSSQSGHNTVSWYQQALGQGPQFIFQYYREEENGRGNFPPRFSGLQFPNYSSELNVNALELDDSALYLCASSLKAGGTGELFFGEGSRLTVL.

In its sample, this clone was seen a few times. A read error is likely here: a far larger clone is one base away. This specimen includes other DNA sequences encoding the same CDR3. The CDR3, as DNA: TGTGCCAGCAGCCACGGAGCTGTCAATGAGCAGTTCTTC. It is translated as CASSHGAVNEQFF. The V and J genes are TRBV5-4 and TRBJ2-1; D remains ambiguous. The CDR3 extends over 13 amino acids. Trimming took 4 bases from V and 6 from J, leaving 11 bases between them. Germline V CDR1 and CDR2: SGHNT, YYREEE (reference sequence). The full variable domain, its missing parts supplied by reference TRBV5-4 and TRBJ2-1, is ETGVTQSPTHLIKTRGQQVTLRCSSQSGHNTVSWYQQALGQGPQFIFQYYREEENGRGNFPPRFSGLQFPNYSSELNVNALELDDSALYLCASSHGAVNEQFFGPGTRLTVL.